What follows are 8 T cell receptor beta chains derived from one specimen sequenced in a study of T-cell memory formation after mild COVID-19. TCRdb independently ran MiXCR on the 5' RACE reads; one entry per CDR3 protein. The sample has about 210,000 distinct CDR3 sequences, around 30% seen once; the top ten hold around 10%. The sequencing input was PBMCs or a T cell subset sorted from them (not recorded which). The receptor set was obtained from an adult woman who had mild COVID-19 (a few samples of this study predate the infection). Cell type and time point are not known.

The V call is TRBV7-3, the J call TRBJ2-6; TRBD1 or TRBD2 may be the D gene (6 bases each). This CDR3 region has 15 residues. Germline-derived CDR1 and CDR2 are SGHTA and FQGTGA. Trimming left V 2 bases short and J 2 bases short, with 7 bases between. The CDR3 DNA reads TGTGCCAGCAGCTTAGGGGGGCCTGGGGCCAACGTCCTGACTTTC. Amino acids: CASSLGGPGANVLTF.

The rearrangement uses TRBV7-9 and TRBJ2-7; 7 bases line up with TRBD1. Germline V gene sequence: CDR1 SEHNR, CDR2 FQNEAQ (reference sequence). Losses at the gene ends were 5 bases for V and 2 bases for J; bases not matched to a gene: 6. The CDR3 consists of 14 residues. The CDR3 reads CASSDRELAYEQYF. The CDR3 DNA follows: TGTGCCAGCAGCGACAGGGAGCTCGCCTACGAGCAGTACTTC.

A few counts support this clonotype. V usage is TRBV20-1 and J usage is TRBJ1-2; D gene unclear. The length of the CDR3 is 11 residues. Trimming took 3 bases from V and 6 from J, leaving 8 bases between them. Germline V gene data show CDR1 as DFQATT and CDR2 as SNEGSKA (reference sequence). This CDR3 is CSASGQNGYTF. As DNA, the CDR3 is TGCAGTGCTAGCGGGCAGAATGGCTACACCTTC.

This clonotype was seen only a few times. V is TRBV9 and J is TRBJ1-1; tentatively, D is TRBD1 (5 bases). Germline-derived CDR1 and CDR2 are SGDLS and YYNGEE. The CDR3 is 13 amino acids. V lost 4 bases and J lost 4, with 11 bases in between. The CDR3 loop reads CASSPTQGTEAFF. CDR3 DNA sequence: TGTGCCAGCAGCCCTACTCAGGGCACTGAAGCTTTCTTT.

This chain links TRBV7-2 with TRBJ1-5, with TRBD1 identical over 8 bases. The CDR3 has 13 amino acids. The germline gives CDR1 SGHTA, CDR2 FQGNSA. The trim removed 5 bases at V and 6 bases at J, leaving 3 bases unmatched. This CDR3 is CASSAGQGQPQHF. The DNA for the CDR3 is TGTGCCAGCAGCGCAGGACAGGGTCAGCCCCAGCATTTT.

This chain joins TRBV10-3 and TRBJ2-7; 11 bases match TRBD2. The length of the CDR3 is 16 residues. CDR1 and CDR2 from the germline V gene are ENHRY and SYGVKD. V lost 4 bases and J lost 3; bases outside the gene matches: 8. The CDR3 spells CAISGILAGGDYEQYF. DNA for the CDR3: TGTGCCATCAGTGGAATCTTAGCGGGAGGGGACTACGAGCAGTACTTC.

The V call is TRBV4-1, the J call TRBJ1-5; perhaps TRBD1 as D (5 bases). The CDR3 runs to 14 residues. V was pared by 3 bases and J by 7 bases, with 13 bases between. Germline V gene lookup returns CDR1 MGHRA and CDR2 YSYEKL. The CDR3 protein is CASSQGVPGQPQHF. In DNA, the CDR3 is TGCGCCAGCAGCCAGGGGGTTCCGGGACAGCCCCAGCATTTT.

The gene calls are TRBV6-6 and TRBJ2-4; D uncertain. Germline CDR1 reads MNHNY; CDR2 reads SVGAGI (reference sequence). The CDR3 is made up of 12 amino acids. V dropped 1 base and J dropped 5 bases, with 3 bases sitting between them. The CDR3 nucleotides are TGTGCCAGCAGTTACTACCAAAACATTCAGTACTTC. Amino acids: CASSYYQNIQYF.